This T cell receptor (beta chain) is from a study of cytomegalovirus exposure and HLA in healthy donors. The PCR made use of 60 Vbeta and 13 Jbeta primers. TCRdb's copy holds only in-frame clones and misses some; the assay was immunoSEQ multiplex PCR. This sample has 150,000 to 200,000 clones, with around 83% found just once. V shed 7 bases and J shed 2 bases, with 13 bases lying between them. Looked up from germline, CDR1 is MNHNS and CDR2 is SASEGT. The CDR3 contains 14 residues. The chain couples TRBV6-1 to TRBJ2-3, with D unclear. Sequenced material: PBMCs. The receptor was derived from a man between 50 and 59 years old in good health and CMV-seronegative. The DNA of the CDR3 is TGTGCCAGCAAGGAGTTTCAGTCCACAGATACGCAGTATTTT. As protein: CASKEFQSTDTQYF.